The clone carrying this T cell receptor (beta chain) was detected a few times. Antigen unknown. These data are taken from a study of T-cell memory formation after mild COVID-19. TCRalpha and TCRbeta libraries used 5'RACE with constant-segment primers and UMIs. TCRdb recomputed calls from the 5' RACE reads with MiXCR, one row per CDR3 protein. The profile shows approximately 260,000 distinct CDR3 sequences, 16% of them singletons. The CDR3 spans 15 residues. The ends were cut back, 2 bases at V and 4 bases at J, with 13 bases in the middle. Germline V gene sequence: CDR1 KGHSH, CDR2 LQKENI. Study results and caveats: Mainly in CM and EM were contracting CD4+ clones; CD8+ were in EMRA. Prior to infection, memory already included some responding clones, suggesting cross-reactive memory joined.

The origin of this receptor is a man between 18 and 35 years old who had mild COVID-19 (a few samples of this study predate the infection). Cell type and time point are not known. The chain carries TRBV18 and TRBJ2-3, with D possibly being TRBD1 or TRBD2 (6 bases each). Material: PBMCs or a T cell subset sorted from them (not recorded which). The CDR3 reads CASSPSTRGPDTQYF. The CDR3 nucleotides are TGTGCCAGCTCACCATCGACACGGGGGCCAGATACGCAGTATTTT.